This T cell receptor (beta chain) was documented in a study of blood T cell repertoires in COVID-19. Study details: Both acute and convalescent COVID-19 samples were obtained from the United States, Italy and Spain. The analysed material was cDNA or gDNA that came from T cells, B-cell-depleted T cells, or PBMCs.

In the authors' workflow: Nucleated cell counts were estimated from reference gene primer amplification. Libraries were prepared by immunoSEQ multiplex PCR; TCRdb keeps only in-frame clonotypes and omits some of them. Clone size and V and J calls were adopted from that table, with D and trimming inferred from the DNA. The data contain some 65,000 clones, 70% to 85% of them singletons. This CDR3 has 15 residues. V lost 5 bases to trimming and J lost 3 bases, with 13 bases between them. Germline-derived CDR1 and CDR2 are SGHAT and FQNNGV. The clonotype comes from a woman aged 70-85 years with acute or convalescent COVID-19. The material sequenced was peripheral blood. The chain is built from TRBV11-2 and TRBJ2-2, with D unclear. The CDR3 region has the DNA TGTGCCAGCAGCCCCCGGAGTGAATACACCGGGGAGCTGTTTTTT. It yields the protein CASSPRSEYTGELFF.